This is a list of T cell receptor beta chains from one sample in a study of blood T cell repertoires in COVID-19. Sequenced by immunoSEQ multiplex PCR; TCRdb stores in-frame clones only, minus some. The table includes under 150,000 clones, 75% to 80% detected once. Sequences were obtained from PBMCs or T cells enriched from blood (not recorded which). These receptors came from a woman between 45 and 60 years old who had recovered from COVID-19. Both conserved end residues are part of each CDR3. The D gene is left open where the match is weak. Rows may omit the clone size; those that give it use once, few, many or a size class.

size	V	D	J	CDR3	DNA
once	TRBV28	TRBD1	TRBJ1-2	CASSTDRGLYGYTF	TGTGCCAGCAGTACGGACAGGGGCCTCTATGGCTACACCTTC
-	TRBV28	TRBD2	TRBJ2-7	CASSSLGRTSAYSYEQYF	TGTGCCAGCAGTTCCCTGGGGAGGACTAGCGCATATTCCTACGAGCAGTACTTC
-	TRBV3-1/TRBV3-2	-	TRBJ1-1	CASSQDPGSTEAFF	TGTGCCAGCAGCCAAGACCCGGGGAGCACTGAAGCTTTCTTT
few	TRBV10-1	TRBD2	TRBJ2-7	CASSESRVSGRAQQYF	TGCGCCAGCAGTGAGTCTCGGGTTAGCGGGAGGGCCCAGCAGTACTTC
-	TRBV18	TRBD2	TRBJ2-5	CASSPRPSGVQETQYF	TGTGCCAGCTCACCACGTCCTAGCGGGGTCCAAGAGACCCAGTACTTC
-	TRBV7-6	TRBD2	TRBJ2-1	CASSLGRTSGSYNEQFF	TGTGCCAGCAGCTTAGGGCGGACTAGCGGGAGCTACAATGAGCAGTTCTTC
-	TRBV28	-	TRBJ1-2	CASSLRGRGVKDGYTF	TGTGCCAGCAGTTTACGAGGGAGGGGGGTGAAGGATGGCTACACCTTC
once	TRBV6-6	TRBD1	TRBJ1-1	CASRPPDRATEAFF	TGTGCCAGCAGACCCCCTGACAGGGCCACTGAAGCTTTCTTT
-	TRBV28	-	TRBJ1-1	CASSPPRTPNTEAFF	TGTGCCAGCAGCCCACCTCGGACACCGAACACTGAAGCTTTCTTT
-	TRBV5-4	-	TRBJ1-1	CASRAETGVGEAFF	TGTGCCAGCAGAGCCGAAACAGGTGTTGGTGAAGCTTTCTTT